The present T cell receptor (beta chain) was sequenced within a study of T cell repertoires in cytomegalovirus infection. Turning to the study itself: Public TCR beta signature analysis indicated the presence of both CMV infection and matching HLA type.

Each CDR3 protein is one row after TCRdb ran MiXCR on the reads. The table includes some 77,000 distinct CDR3 sequences, 3.7% detected once. This clonotype was detected many times. Its specificity is not known. The study, taken as a whole, reports: The cumulative frequency of public TCR beta families distinguished individuals who carried CMV together with the relevant HLA. HLA-C-restricted CMV clonotypes gave the most frequent clonotype in two of eight donors.

CDR1 LGHNA and CDR2 YSLEER come from the germline V gene. V was pared by 1 base and J by 3 bases, with 2 bases of the junction left unmatched. This CDR3 region has 15 residues. Sequencing input: PBMCs. The TCR comes from a human donor in good health (CMV status not recorded). Some clones in this sample may be carry-over from other donors' samples. The chain links TRBV4-3 to TRBJ2-5; TRBD1 matches 10 bases. The CDR3: CASSQGGTGEETQYF. DNA for the CDR3: TGCGCCAGCAGCCAAGGGGGGACAGGGGAAGAGACCCAGTACTTC.